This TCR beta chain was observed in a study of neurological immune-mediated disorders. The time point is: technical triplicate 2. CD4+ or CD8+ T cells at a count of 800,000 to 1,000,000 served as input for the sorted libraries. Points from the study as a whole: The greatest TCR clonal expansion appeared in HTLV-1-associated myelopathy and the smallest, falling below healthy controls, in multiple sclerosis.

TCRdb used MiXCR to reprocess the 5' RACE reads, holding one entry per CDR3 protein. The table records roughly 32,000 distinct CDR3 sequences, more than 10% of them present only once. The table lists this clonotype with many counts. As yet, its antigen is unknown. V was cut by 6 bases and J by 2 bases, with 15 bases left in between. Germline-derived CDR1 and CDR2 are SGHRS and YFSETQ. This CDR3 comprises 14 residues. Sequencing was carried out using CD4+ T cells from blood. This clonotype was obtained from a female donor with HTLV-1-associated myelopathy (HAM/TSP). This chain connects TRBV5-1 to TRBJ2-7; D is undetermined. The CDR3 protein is CASTPLGSTYEQYF. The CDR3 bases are TGCGCCAGCACACCACTGGGGTCTACCTACGAGCAGTACTTC.